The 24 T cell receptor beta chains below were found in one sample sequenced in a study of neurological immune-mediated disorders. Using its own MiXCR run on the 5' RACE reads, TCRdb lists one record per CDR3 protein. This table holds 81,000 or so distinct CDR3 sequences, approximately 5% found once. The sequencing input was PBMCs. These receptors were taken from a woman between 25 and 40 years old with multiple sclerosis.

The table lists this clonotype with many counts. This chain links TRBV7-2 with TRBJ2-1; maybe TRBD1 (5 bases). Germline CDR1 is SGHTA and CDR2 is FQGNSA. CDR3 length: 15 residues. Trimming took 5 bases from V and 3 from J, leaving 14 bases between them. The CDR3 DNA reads TGTGCCAGCAGCAGGGGTCCAGGGCTCTACAATGAGCAGTTCTTC. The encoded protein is CASSRGPGLYNEQFF.

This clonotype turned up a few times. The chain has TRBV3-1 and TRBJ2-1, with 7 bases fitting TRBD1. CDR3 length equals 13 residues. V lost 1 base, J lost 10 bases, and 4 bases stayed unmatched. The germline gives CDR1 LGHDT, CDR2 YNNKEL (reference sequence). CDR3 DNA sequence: TGTGCCAGCAGCCAAGGAGACAGGGTGGAGCAGTTCTTC. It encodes CASSQGDRVEQFF.

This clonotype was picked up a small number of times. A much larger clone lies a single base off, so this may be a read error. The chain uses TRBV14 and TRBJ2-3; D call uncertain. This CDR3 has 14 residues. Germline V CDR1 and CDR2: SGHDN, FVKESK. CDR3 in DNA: TGTGCCAGCAGCCCCCTGGAAGTCACAGATAAGCAGTATTTT. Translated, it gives CASSPLEVTDKQYF.

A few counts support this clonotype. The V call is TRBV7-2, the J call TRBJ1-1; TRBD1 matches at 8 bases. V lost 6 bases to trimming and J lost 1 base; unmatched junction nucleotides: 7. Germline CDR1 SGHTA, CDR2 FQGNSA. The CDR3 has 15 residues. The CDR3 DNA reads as TGTGCCAGCAGGCAAAGCGGGACAGGGAACACTGAAGCTTTCTTT. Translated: CASRQSGTGNTEAFF.

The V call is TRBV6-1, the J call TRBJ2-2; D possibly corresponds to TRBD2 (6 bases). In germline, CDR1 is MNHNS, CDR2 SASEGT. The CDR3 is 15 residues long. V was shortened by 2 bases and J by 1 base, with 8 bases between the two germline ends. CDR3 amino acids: CASSEKAGNTGELFF. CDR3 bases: TGTGCCAGCAGTGAAAAAGCGGGGAACACCGGGGAGCTGTTTTTT.

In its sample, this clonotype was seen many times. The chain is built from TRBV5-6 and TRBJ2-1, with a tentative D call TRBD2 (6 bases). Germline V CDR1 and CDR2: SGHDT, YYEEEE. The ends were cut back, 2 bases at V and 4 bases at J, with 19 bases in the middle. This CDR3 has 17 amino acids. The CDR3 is CASSFGFRGTLYNEQFF. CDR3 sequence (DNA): TGTGCCAGCAGCTTTGGATTTCGCGGGACTCTGTACAATGAGCAGTTCTTC.

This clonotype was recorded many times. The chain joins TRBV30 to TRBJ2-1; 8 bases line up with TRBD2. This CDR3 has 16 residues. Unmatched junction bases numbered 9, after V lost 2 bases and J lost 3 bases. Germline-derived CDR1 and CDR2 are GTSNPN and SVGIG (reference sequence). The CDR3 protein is CAWSRAGAVFYNEQFF. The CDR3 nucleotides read TGTGCCTGGAGTAGAGCGGGGGCCGTCTTCTACAATGAGCAGTTCTTC.

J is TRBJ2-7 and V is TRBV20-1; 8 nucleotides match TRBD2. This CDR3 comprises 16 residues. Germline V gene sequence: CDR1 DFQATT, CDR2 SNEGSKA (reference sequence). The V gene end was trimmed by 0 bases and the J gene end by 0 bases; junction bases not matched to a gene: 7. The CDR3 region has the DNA TGCAGTGCTAGAGATCCCGGAGCGGGAGACTCCTACGAGCAGTACTTC. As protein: CSARDPGAGDSYEQYF.

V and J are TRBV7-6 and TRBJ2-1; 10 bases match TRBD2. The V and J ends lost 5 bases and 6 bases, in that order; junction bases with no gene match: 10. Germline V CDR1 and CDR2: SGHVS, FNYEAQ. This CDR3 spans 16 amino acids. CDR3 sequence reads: CASSATGTSVFNEQFF. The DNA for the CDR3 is TGTGCCAGCAGCGCAACCGGGACTAGCGTATTCAATGAGCAGTTCTTC.

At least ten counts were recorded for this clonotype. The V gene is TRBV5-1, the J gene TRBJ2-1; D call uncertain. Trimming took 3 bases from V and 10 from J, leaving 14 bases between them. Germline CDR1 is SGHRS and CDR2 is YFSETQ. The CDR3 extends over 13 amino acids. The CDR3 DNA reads TGCGCCAGCAGCTACGACCCTGGCAACGAGCAGTTCTTC. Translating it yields CASSYDPGNEQFF.

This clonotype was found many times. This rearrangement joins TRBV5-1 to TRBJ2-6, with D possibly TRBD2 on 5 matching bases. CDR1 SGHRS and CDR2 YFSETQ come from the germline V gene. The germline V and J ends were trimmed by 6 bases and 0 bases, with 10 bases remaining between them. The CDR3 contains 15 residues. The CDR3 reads CASTAGGSGANVLTF. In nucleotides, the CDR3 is TGCGCCAGCACCGCTGGAGGCTCTGGGGCCAACGTCCTGACTTTC.

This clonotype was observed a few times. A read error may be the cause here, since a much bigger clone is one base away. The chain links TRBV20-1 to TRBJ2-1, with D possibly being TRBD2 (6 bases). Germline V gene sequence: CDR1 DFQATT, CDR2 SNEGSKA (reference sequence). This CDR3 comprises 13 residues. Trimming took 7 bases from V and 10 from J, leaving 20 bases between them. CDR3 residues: CSDTVSGHGEQFF. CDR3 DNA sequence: TGCAGTGACACGGTTAGCGGCCACGGAGAGCAGTTCTTC.

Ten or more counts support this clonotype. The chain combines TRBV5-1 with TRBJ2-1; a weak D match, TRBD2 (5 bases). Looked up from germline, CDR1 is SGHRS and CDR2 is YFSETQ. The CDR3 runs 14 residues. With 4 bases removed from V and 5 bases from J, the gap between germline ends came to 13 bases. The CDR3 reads CASSPVRGNNEQFF. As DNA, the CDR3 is TGCGCCAGCAGCCCAGTACGGGGTAACAATGAGCAGTTCTTC.

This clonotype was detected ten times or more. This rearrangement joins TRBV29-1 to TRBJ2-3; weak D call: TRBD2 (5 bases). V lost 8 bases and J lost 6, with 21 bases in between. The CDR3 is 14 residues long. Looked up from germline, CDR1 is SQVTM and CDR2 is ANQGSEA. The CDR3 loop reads CSSARTPSLDTQYF. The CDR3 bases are TGCAGCTCTGCTCGGACTCCCAGTTTGGATACGCAGTATTTT.

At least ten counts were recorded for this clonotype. Here the CDR3 DNA reads TGCGCCAGCAGCTGGGGTGGAGGGTACGAGCAGTACTTC. It translates to CASSWGGGYEQYF. The chain links TRBV5-1 to TRBJ2-7; a weak D match, TRBD2 (6 bases). Deletions cut 3 bases from V and 4 bases from J, with 11 bases between. The CDR3 is 13 amino acids. Germline assignment: CDR1 SGHRS and CDR2 YFSETQ.

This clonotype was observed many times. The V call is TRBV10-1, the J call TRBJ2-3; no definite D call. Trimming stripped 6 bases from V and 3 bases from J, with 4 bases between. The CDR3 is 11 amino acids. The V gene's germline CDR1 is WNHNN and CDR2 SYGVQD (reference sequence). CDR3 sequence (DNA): TGCGCCAGCAGCCTGACAGATACGCAGTATTTT. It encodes CASSLTDTQYF.

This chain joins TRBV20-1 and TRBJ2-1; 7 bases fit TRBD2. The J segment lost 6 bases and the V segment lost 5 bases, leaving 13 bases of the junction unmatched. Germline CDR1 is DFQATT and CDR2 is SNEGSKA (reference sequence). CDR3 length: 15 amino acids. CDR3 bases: TGCAGTGCTGGGCCTGGGGGGGGAAACGGCAATGAGCAGTTCTTC. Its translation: CSAGPGGGNGNEQFF.

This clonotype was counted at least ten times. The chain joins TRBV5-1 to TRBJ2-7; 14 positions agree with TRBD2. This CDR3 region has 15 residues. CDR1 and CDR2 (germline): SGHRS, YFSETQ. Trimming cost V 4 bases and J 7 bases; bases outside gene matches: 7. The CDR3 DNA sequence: TGCGCCAGCAGCGGAAATGGACTAGCGGGAGGTGAGCAGTACTTC. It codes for CASSGNGLAGGEQYF.

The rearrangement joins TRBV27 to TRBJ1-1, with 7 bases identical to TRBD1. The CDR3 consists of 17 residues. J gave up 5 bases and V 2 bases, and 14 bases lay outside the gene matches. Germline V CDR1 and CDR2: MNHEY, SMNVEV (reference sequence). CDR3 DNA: TGTGCCAGCAGTTTAAGGGGGACAGCAACTACTACTACTGAAGCTTTCTTT. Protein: CASSLRGTATTTTEAFF.

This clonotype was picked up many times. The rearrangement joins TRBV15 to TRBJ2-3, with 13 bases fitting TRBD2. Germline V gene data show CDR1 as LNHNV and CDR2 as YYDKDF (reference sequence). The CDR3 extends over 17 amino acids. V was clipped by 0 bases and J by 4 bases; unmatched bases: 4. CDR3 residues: CATSRDPLAGGPDTQYF. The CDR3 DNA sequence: TGTGCCACCAGCAGAGATCCACTAGCGGGGGGGCCAGATACGCAGTATTTT.

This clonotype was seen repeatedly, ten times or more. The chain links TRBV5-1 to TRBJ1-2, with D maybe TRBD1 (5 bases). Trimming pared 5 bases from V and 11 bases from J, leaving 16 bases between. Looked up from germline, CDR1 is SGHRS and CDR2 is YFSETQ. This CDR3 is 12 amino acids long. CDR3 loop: CASSTDWQGYTF. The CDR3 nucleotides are TGCGCCAGCAGTACGGATTGGCAGGGATACACCTTC.

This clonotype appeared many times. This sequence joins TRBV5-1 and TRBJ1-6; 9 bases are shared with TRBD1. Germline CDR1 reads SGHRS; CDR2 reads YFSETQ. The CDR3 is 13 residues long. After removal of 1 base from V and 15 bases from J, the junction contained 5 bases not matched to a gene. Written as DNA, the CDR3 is TGCGCCAGCAGCTTGAGGACAGGGGATAACCTCCACTTT. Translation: CASSLRTGDNLHF.

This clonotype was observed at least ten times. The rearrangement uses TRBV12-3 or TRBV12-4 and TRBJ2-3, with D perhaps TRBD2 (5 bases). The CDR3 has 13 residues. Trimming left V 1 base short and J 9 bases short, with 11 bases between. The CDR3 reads CASSLGGKDTQYF. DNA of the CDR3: TGTGCCAGCAGTTTAGGAGGGAAAGACACGCAGTATTTT.

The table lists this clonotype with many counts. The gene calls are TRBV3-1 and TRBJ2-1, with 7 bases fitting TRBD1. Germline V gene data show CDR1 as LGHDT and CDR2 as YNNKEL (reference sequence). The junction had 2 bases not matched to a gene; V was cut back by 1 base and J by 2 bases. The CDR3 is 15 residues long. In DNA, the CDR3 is TGTGCCAGCAGCCAAGGGGGACAGACCTACAATGAGCAGTTCTTC. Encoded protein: CASSQGGQTYNEQFF.